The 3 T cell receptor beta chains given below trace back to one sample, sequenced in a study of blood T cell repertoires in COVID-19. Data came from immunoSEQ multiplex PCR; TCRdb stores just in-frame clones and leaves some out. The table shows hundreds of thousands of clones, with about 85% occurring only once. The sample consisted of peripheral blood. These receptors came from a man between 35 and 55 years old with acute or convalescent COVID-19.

CDR3 bases: TGTGCCAGTAGTATAGGGGGTAGACAGCAAGAGACCCAGTACTTC. It is translated as CASSIGGRQQETQYF. The V call is TRBV19, the J call TRBJ2-5; TRBD1 is a possible D gene (5 bases). CDR3 length: 15 amino acids. CDR1 and CDR2 (germline): LNHDA, SQIVND (reference sequence). V was trimmed by 1 base and J by 2 bases, leaving 11 bases between them.

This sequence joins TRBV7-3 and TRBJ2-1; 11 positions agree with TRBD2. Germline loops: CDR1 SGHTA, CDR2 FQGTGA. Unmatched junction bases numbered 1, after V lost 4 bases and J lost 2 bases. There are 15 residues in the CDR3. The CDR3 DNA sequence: TGTGCCAGCAGCTCTAGCGGGGGGACCTACAATGAGCAGTTCTTC. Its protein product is CASSSSGGTYNEQFF.

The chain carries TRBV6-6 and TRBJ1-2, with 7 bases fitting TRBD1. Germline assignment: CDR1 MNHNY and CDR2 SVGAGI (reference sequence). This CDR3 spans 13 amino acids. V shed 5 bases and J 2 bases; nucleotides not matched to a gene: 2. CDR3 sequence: CASSQGQNYGYTF. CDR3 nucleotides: TGTGCCAGCAGTCAGGGACAGAACTATGGCTACACCTTC.